The 30 T cell receptor beta chains below come from one sample, sequenced in a study of T cells in Graves' hyperthyroidism and ophthalmopathy. Researchers took RNA transcripts and amplified the TCR beta CDR3 regions from them. During a first-round RT-PCR of the TCR CDR3, the HTBI primer set was used. MiXCR, applied by TCRdb to the multiplex PCR reads, yields one record per CDR3 protein. The sample has under 700,000 distinct CDR3 sequences; around 42% are singletons. The material sequenced was peripheral blood or thyroid tissue (not recorded which). The receptor set was obtained from a woman aged 18-29 years with Graves' hyperthyroidism.

The chain uses TRBV7-8 and TRBJ2-5; 7 bases fit TRBD2. The CDR3 extends over 14 amino acids. Unmatched junction bases numbered 11, after V lost 8 bases and J lost 5 bases. Germline CDR1 and CDR2: SGHVS and FQNEAQ. The CDR3 spells CASGLSGGGETQYF. CDR3 sequence (DNA): TGTGCCAGCGGACTGTCCGGGGGAGGGGAGACCCAGTACTTC.

This clonotype was detected many times. This chain joins TRBV15 and TRBJ2-7, with D unresolved. This CDR3 comprises 14 residues. V dropped 1 base and J dropped 0 bases, with 7 bases sitting between them. The V gene's germline CDR1 is LNHNV and CDR2 YYDKDF (reference sequence). The CDR3 DNA reads as TGTGCCACCAGCAGAGTTAGTTCCTCCTACGAGCAGTACTTC. Translation gives CATSRVSSSYEQYF.

This chain links TRBV11-2 with TRBJ1-4; a possible D gene is TRBD1 (6 bases). The V gene's germline CDR1 is SGHAT and CDR2 FQNNGV. The CDR3 runs 14 residues. V was trimmed by 5 bases and J by 7 bases, leaving 14 bases between them. DNA for the CDR3: TGTGCCAGCAGCCCGACAGGAAGTCTTGAAAAACTGTTTTTT. Encoded protein: CASSPTGSLEKLFF. The entire variable domain, with the rest obtained from reference TRBV11-2 and TRBJ1-4, is as follows: EAGVAQSPRYKIIEKRQSVAFWCNPISGHATLYWYQQILGQGPKLLIQFQNNGVVDDSQLPKDRFSAERLKGVDSTLKIQPAKLEDSAVYLCASSPTGSLEKLFFGSGTQLSVL.

The V and J genes are TRBV7-6 and TRBJ2-7; the D call may be TRBD1 or TRBD2 (5 bases each). Trimming cost V 7 bases and J 0 bases, with 13 bases left between them. The V gene's germline CDR1 is SGHVS and CDR2 FNYEAQ. CDR3 size: 14 residues. DNA of the CDR3: TGTGCCAGCACCCGATGGGGGAGCTCCTACGAGCAGTACTTC. Its translation: CASTRWGSSYEQYF.

This chain connects TRBV25-1 to TRBJ1-2, with a weak D call TRBD1 (5 bases). The V end was cut by 5 bases, the J end by 4 bases, with 17 bases between. CDR3 length: 15 amino acids. Germline CDR1 and CDR2: MGHDK and SYGVNS. DNA of the CDR3: TGTGCCAGCAGTTACCCGGGACTGACAAGCTATGGCTACACCTTC. Protein product: CASSYPGLTSYGYTF.

This clonotype was detected many times. The chain is built from TRBV15 and TRBJ1-5, with TRBD1 matching over 9 bases. V trimming: 3 bases; J trimming: 5 bases; junction bases outside the gene matches: 8. This CDR3 comprises 16 residues. Germline CDR1 LNHNV, CDR2 YYDKDF (reference sequence). The CDR3 DNA reads as TGTGCCACCAGCAGCCACCGGGACAGGGTCGATCAGCCCCAGCATTTT. It specifies CATSSHRDRVDQPQHF. The complete variable domain, with remaining parts taken from reference TRBV15 and TRBJ1-5, reads DAMVIQNPRYQVTQFGKPVTLSCSQTLNHNVMYWYQQKSSQAPKLLFHYYDKDFNNEADTPDNFQSRRPNTSFCFLDIRSPGLGDTAMYLCATSSHRDRVDQPQHFGDGTRLSIL.

This clonotype is a singleton in its sample. This chain uses TRBV7-8 with TRBJ2-7; 9 bases map to TRBD2. CDR3 length equals 16 residues. V was clipped by 1 base and J by 0 bases; unmatched bases: 4. Germline CDR1 SGHVS, CDR2 FQNEAQ. The CDR3 coding sequence is TGTGCCAGCAGCTTAGACCCTAGCGGGAACTCCTACGAGCAGTACTTC. This gives the protein CASSLDPSGNSYEQYF. Complete variable domain (other parts from reference TRBV7-8 and TRBJ2-7): GAGVSQSPRYKVAKRGQDVALRCDPISGHVSLFWYQQALGQGPEFLTYFQNEAQLDKSGLPSDRFFAERPEGSVSTLKIQRTQQEDSAVYLCASSLDPSGNSYEQYFGPGTRLTVT.

The chain employs TRBV6-1 and TRBJ2-7, with 7 nucleotides matching TRBD2. The CDR3 spans 14 residues. J gave up 3 bases and V 5 bases, and 7 bases lay outside the gene matches. Germline V gene sequence: CDR1 MNHNS, CDR2 SASEGT. In DNA, the CDR3 is TGTGCCAGCAGTCCGAGGACTAGAGTCTACGAGCAGTACTTC. This sequence encodes CASSPRTRVYEQYF.

This chain uses TRBV24-1 with TRBJ1-2; 10 bases are a match to TRBD1. The junction had 6 bases not matched to a gene; V was cut back by 5 bases and J by 10 bases. This CDR3 is 13 amino acids long. CDR1 KGHDR and CDR2 SFDVKD come from the germline V gene. The CDR3, as DNA: TGTGCCACCAGTGCAAGAGGGACAGGGGACTACACCTTC. Translating it yields CATSARGTGDYTF.

This chain joins TRBV7-9 and TRBJ1-1; D uncertain. Germline V gene data show CDR1 as SEHNR and CDR2 as FQNEAQ (reference sequence). This CDR3 contains 11 residues. V was trimmed by 5 bases and J by 7 bases, leaving 8 bases between them. The CDR3 DNA is TGTGCCAGCAGCCCAGGTGATGAAGCTTTCTTT. Residues: CASSPGDEAFF.

This clonotype appeared many times. J is TRBJ1-2 and V is TRBV19; the D gene is possibly TRBD1 (6 bases). The V end was cut by 6 bases, the J end by 4 bases, with 15 bases between. Germline CDR1 reads LNHDA; CDR2 reads SQIVND (reference sequence). The CDR3 contains 14 residues. In nucleotides, the CDR3 is TGTGCCAGTAGCACAGGGAAGATAAGCTATGGCTACACCTTC. Translated: CASSTGKISYGYTF.

This clonotype occurred once. Given a much more abundant clone one base away, this may be a read error. V usage is TRBV20-1 and J usage is TRBJ2-5; 11 positions match TRBD2. Germline CDR1 is DFQATT and CDR2 is SNEGSKA (reference sequence). This CDR3 is 11 amino acids long. CDR3 loop: CSAIASGGRVF. CDR3 in DNA: TGCAGTGCAATCGCTAGCGGGGGGCGGGTCTTC.

The chain joins TRBV14 to TRBJ1-1, with D perhaps matching TRBD1 (5 bases). CDR1 SGHDN and CDR2 FVKESK come from the germline V gene. Trimming took off 0 bases at V and 2 bases at J, with 10 bases between the two ends. This CDR3 spans 15 amino acids. CDR3 region: CASSQDTQVNTEAFF. CDR3 sequence (DNA): TGTGCCAGCAGCCAAGATACACAGGTCAACACTGAAGCTTTCTTT.

In DNA, the CDR3 is TGCAGTTCCCGCTCCCCTTGGGGCTACGAGCAGTACTTC. This sequence encodes CSSRSPWGYEQYF. This chain links TRBV20-1 with TRBJ2-7; D is unclear. Between the trimmed V and J ends, which lost 8 bases and 3 bases, there was a span of 17 bases. This CDR3 has 13 amino acids. Germline V lookup: CDR1 DFQATT, CDR2 SNEGSKA (reference sequence).

This clonotype was seen repeatedly, ten times or more. The genes are TRBV9 and TRBJ1-1, with 7 positions matching TRBD1. The CDR3 is made up of 14 amino acids. Germline CDR1 is SGDLS and CDR2 is YYNGEE. J lost 1 base, V lost 4 bases, and 4 bases had no gene match. This CDR3 is CASSREGANTEAFF. In DNA, the CDR3 is TGTGCCAGCAGCCGCGAGGGGGCGAACACTGAAGCTTTCTTT.

This clonotype came up a few times. The chain combines TRBV5-1 with TRBJ1-2; D gene uncertain. V was pared by 2 bases and J by 3 bases, with 14 bases between. The germline gives CDR1 SGHRS, CDR2 YFSETQ. The CDR3 length is 15 residues. The CDR3 reads CASSFKPAQDYGYTF. The CDR3 DNA reads as TGCGCCAGCAGCTTTAAGCCAGCGCAGGACTATGGCTACACCTTC.

This clonotype was counted only a few times. A junction end diverges from the germline sequence, so it may reflect a read error. In DNA, the CDR3 is TGCGCCAGCAGCACTGACAGGGGTCCCTACGAGCAGTACTTC. Amino acid sequence: CASSTDRGPYEQYF. The rearrangement uses TRBV5-5 and TRBJ2-7; 8 nucleotides agree with TRBD1. CDR1 is SGHKS, CDR2 YYEKEE, per germline (reference sequence). The CDR3 sequence is 14 residues long.

This clonotype was recorded many times. V is TRBV7-9 and J is TRBJ1-5; 7 nucleotides line up with TRBD1. V dropped 4 bases and J dropped 7; count of bases not matched to a gene: 4. CDR1 is SEHNR and CDR2 is FQNEAQ in the germline V gene (reference sequence). The CDR3 has 13 amino acids. CDR3 DNA sequence: TGTGCCAGCAGCTCGACAGGGTTCCAGCCCCAGCATTTT. It translates to CASSSTGFQPQHF.

This clonotype was counted ten times or more. The chain has TRBV29-1 and TRBJ2-5; TRBD1 matches at 7 bases. CDR1 and CDR2 (germline): SQVTM, ANQGSEA. CDR3 length: 12 amino acids. The trim removed 5 bases at V and 5 bases at J, leaving 5 bases unmatched. The CDR3 loop is CSVRQGRETQYF. Here the CDR3 DNA reads TGCAGCGTTAGACAGGGCCGGGAGACCCAGTACTTC.

The chain joins TRBV20-1 to TRBJ2-7, with D perhaps TRBD1 or TRBD2 (8 bases each). TRBJ2-5 matches the DNA end more closely, so the J call is doubtful. Germline V gives CDR1 DFQATT, CDR2 SNEGSKA (reference sequence). The CDR3 loop spans 18 amino acids. The CDR3 DNA reads TGCAGTGCTCACGCAGGGGGCGCAAGGGTAGCGGGAAGAGAGACCCAGTACTTC. Residues: CSAHAGGARVAGRETQYF.

The V and J genes are TRBV25-1 and TRBJ1-2; D is unclear. Germline-derived CDR1 and CDR2 are MGHDK and SYGVNS. V was cut by 8 bases and J by 11 bases, with 21 bases left in between. The CDR3 totals 13 residues. CDR3 in DNA: TGTGCCAGCGGTAAGGACTTCGCACTGGGATACACCTTC. Residues: CASGKDFALGYTF.

Only a few counts were recorded for this clonotype. The J gene is TRBJ1-2, the V gene TRBV2, with a tentative D call TRBD1 (5 bases). The CDR3 totals 13 residues. Germline CDR1 is SNHLY and CDR2 is FYNNEI. Trimming stripped 5 bases from V and 8 bases from J, with 15 bases between. The CDR3 protein is CASSYSSGDGYTF. The CDR3 coding sequence is TGTGCCAGCAGTTACTCGTCGGGGGACGGCTACACCTTC.

This clonotype has only a few counts. The gene calls are TRBV9 and TRBJ2-7, with 10 bases fitting TRBD2. This CDR3 contains 16 residues. Per germline, CDR1 SGDLS and CDR2 YYNGEE. The V and J ends lost 4 bases and 1 base, in that order; junction bases with no gene match: 8. The CDR3 nucleotides read TGTGCCAGCAGCCCCTCGGGGGGACTAGCGTCCTACGAGCAGTACTTC. Amino acids: CASSPSGGLASYEQYF.

This clonotype was found a few times. The V gene is TRBV6-4, the J gene TRBJ1-4, with D perhaps TRBD1 (6 bases). Between the trimmed V and J ends, which lost 5 bases and 5 bases, there was a span of 12 bases. The CDR3 contains 14 residues. CDR1 and CDR2 (germline): MRHNA, SNTAGT. CDR3 protein: CASSRQDPNEKLFF. DNA for the CDR3: TGTGCCAGCAGTAGACAGGACCCGAATGAAAAACTGTTTTTT.

The rearrangement joins TRBV25-1 to TRBJ1-6; D might be TRBD1 (6 bases). Germline assignment: CDR1 MGHDK and CDR2 SYGVNS. V shed 6 bases and J shed 8 bases, with 17 bases lying between them. CDR3 size: 15 residues. This chain's CDR3 is CASSVRAEGDSPLHF. CDR3 DNA: TGTGCCAGCAGCGTTCGGGCGGAGGGGGATTCACCCCTCCACTTT.

The rearrangement joins TRBV11-2 to TRBJ2-5; D remains unclear. The CDR3 runs to 13 residues. V shed 5 bases and J shed 5 bases, with 12 bases lying between them. Germline CDR1 SGHAT, CDR2 FQNNGV. The CDR3 nucleotides read TGTGCCAGCAGCCAGGAATTACGTGAGACCCAGTACTTC. This encodes CASSQELRETQYF.

The rearrangement links TRBV5-6 to TRBJ1-4; no definite D call. The germline CDR1 and CDR2 sequences are SGHDT and YYEEEE. The V and J ends lost 3 bases and 3 bases respectively, with 9 bases between them. This CDR3 is 14 amino acids long. The CDR3 nucleotides read TGTGCCAGCAGCTCGAGAGGACCTAATGAAAAACTGTTTTTT. Translating gives CASSSRGPNEKLFF.

This clonotype was seen only a few times. The chain links TRBV20-1 to TRBJ1-1, with 10 bases identical to TRBD1. Per germline, CDR1 DFQATT and CDR2 SNEGSKA (reference sequence). The CDR3 has 16 amino acids. The ends lost 2 bases at V and 0 bases at J; junction bases unmatched: 6. The CDR3 nucleotides read TGCAGTGCTAGACCCTGGACAGGGGGGATGAACACTGAAGCTTTCTTT. It is translated as CSARPWTGGMNTEAFF.

This clonotype was counted ten times or more. The chain is built from TRBV24-1 and TRBJ2-5, with D uncertain. V gave up 4 bases and J gave up 5 bases, with 16 bases separating them. The CDR3 consists of 15 residues. Looked up from germline, CDR1 is KGHDR and CDR2 is SFDVKD. Written as DNA, the CDR3 is TGTGCCACCAGTGACAGGACCGCCGGTGGGGAGACCCAGTACTTC. As protein: CATSDRTAGGETQYF.

This clonotype showed up many times. V usage is TRBV20-1 and J usage is TRBJ1-5; unclear D gene. Germline values: CDR1 DFQATT, CDR2 SNEGSKA (reference sequence). The germline V and J ends were trimmed by 2 bases and 13 bases, with 12 bases remaining between them. The CDR3 has 11 residues. In DNA, the CDR3 is TGCAGTGCTAGACTCTGGGAATCTCAGCATTTT. Translated: CSARLWESQHF.